Listed here is a single T cell receptor (beta chain). Looked up from germline, CDR1 is SQVTM and CDR2 is ANQGSEA. The CDR3 is made up of 14 amino acids. The V end was cut by 3 bases, the J end by 0 bases, with 9 bases between. The sample originates from a study of T-cell reconstitution after alpha-beta-depleted transplantation in children. The authors prepared the TCRbeta library with unique molecular identifiers. TCRdb analysed the PCR reads with MiXCR anew, one entry per CDR3 protein. The sample holds hundreds of thousands of distinct CDR3 sequences, 9.5% to 15% seen once. The V call is TRBV29-1, the J call TRBJ2-1; tentative D call: TRBD1 (6 bases). The starting material was PBMCs from the stem cell graft donor, obtained from the stem cell graft. The receptor was derived from a human donor who donated a stem cell graft to a child with combined immunodeficiency. The CDR3 bases are TGCAGCGTTGAGGGGGCCAGCTCCTACAATGAGCAGTTCTTC. Protein: CSVEGASSYNEQFF.